Below, one T cell receptor beta chain is given with its context. Using immunoSEQ multiplex PCR, the repertoire was profiled, and TCRdb retains in-frame clones only, with some absent. Of tens of thousands of clones listed, approximately 85% were seen once; the top ten hold about 3.8%. This entry is derived from a study of T cells in localized non-small cell lung cancer. V gave up 3 bases and J gave up 0 bases, with 15 bases separating them. The CDR3 consists of 17 residues. Per the germline V gene, CDR1 is KGHSH and CDR2 is LQKENI. This material consisted of peripheral blood, taken before any cancer treatment. This sequence was found in a woman aged 35-75 years with stage I lung adenocarcinoma. The chain recombines TRBV18 with TRBJ1-5, with a tentative D call TRBD1 (5 bases). DNA of the CDR3: TGTGCCAGCTCACCGCTCGCAGGGAGCCTTAGCAATCAGCCCCAGCATTTT. Encoded protein: CASSPLAGSLSNQPQHF.